This passage covers 13 T cell receptor beta chains from one sample sequenced in a study of immune evolution from preneoplasia to lung adenocarcinoma. Clones were read by immunoSEQ multiplex PCR, and TCRdb kept only the in-frame ones, dropping some. The table lists about 10,000 clones, 86% of them singletons. Specimen: FFPE invasive lung adenocarcinoma tissue. The receptors shown here come from a person aged 65-85 years with invasive lung adenocarcinoma.

J is TRBJ1-3 and V is TRBV27, with D hard to call. V lost 0 bases and J lost 2, with 8 bases in between. Looked up from germline, CDR1 is MNHEY and CDR2 is SMNVEV (reference sequence). The CDR3 has 15 amino acids. CDR3 in amino acids: CASSLSSGPGNTIYF. The CDR3 DNA follows: TGTGCCAGCAGTTTATCTTCAGGACCTGGAAACACCATATATTTT.

The gene calls are TRBV7-9 and TRBJ2-3; D gene uncertain. Trimming pared 0 bases from V and 4 bases from J, leaving 8 bases between. The CDR3 length is 14 residues. Germline-derived CDR1 and CDR2 are SEHNR and FQNEAQ (reference sequence). In nucleotides, the CDR3 is TGTGCCAGCAGCTTAGCAGGTTTCGCAGATACGCAGTATTTT. Its protein product is CASSLAGFADTQYF.

CDR3 bases: TGTGCCTGGACCCGGGACAACGATCAGCCCCAGCATTTT. It is translated as CAWTRDNDQPQHF. The chain couples TRBV30 to TRBJ1-5, with a possible D match to TRBD1 (6 bases). The ends were cut back, 4 bases at V and 5 bases at J, with 12 bases in the middle. CDR1 and CDR2 from the germline V gene are GTSNPN and SVGIG (reference sequence). The CDR3 runs to 13 residues. Full variable domain (remainder filled in from reference TRBV30 and TRBJ1-5): SQTIHQWPATLVQPVGSPLSLECTVEGTSNPNLYWYRQAAGRGLQLLFYSVGIGQISSEVPQNLSASRPQDRQFILSSKKLLLSDSGFYLCAWTRDNDQPQHFGDGTRLSIL.

The rearrangement uses TRBV5-1 and TRBJ2-3; 7 bases are shared with TRBD1. After removal of 3 bases from V and 1 base from J, the junction contained 2 bases not matched to a gene. The CDR3 spans 14 residues. Germline V gene data show CDR1 as SGHRS and CDR2 as YFSETQ. The CDR3 DNA is TGCGCCAGCAGCTCAGGGGGTGGCACAGATACGCAGTATTTT. Translated, it gives CASSSGGGTDTQYF.

J is TRBJ2-3 and V is TRBV6-6, with 7 bases fitting TRBD2. The trim removed 2 bases at V and 2 bases at J, leaving 7 bases unmatched. Germline V gene lookup returns CDR1 MNHNY and CDR2 SVGAGI (reference sequence). This CDR3 has 16 residues. The CDR3 here is CASSYGLAAFTDTQYF. The CDR3 DNA is TGTGCCAGCAGTTACGGTCTAGCGGCTTTCACAGATACGCAGTATTTT.

The genes are TRBV28 and TRBJ2-3; D is unresolved. CDR3 size: 15 residues. Germline values: CDR1 MDHEN, CDR2 SYDVKM. V dropped 4 bases and J dropped 6 bases, with 17 bases sitting between them. The DNA of the CDR3 is TGTGCCAGCAGTTCACCCCCCAGTCTGACGGATACGCAGTATTTT. It specifies CASSSPPSLTDTQYF. Together with reference TRBV28 and TRBJ2-3, the CDR3 gives the full variable domain: DVKVTQSSRYLVKRTGEKVFLECVQDMDHENMFWYRQDPGLGLRLIYFSYDVKMKEKGDIPEGYSVSREKKERFSLILESASTNQTSMYLCASSSPPSLTDTQYFGPGTRLTVL.

The chain combines TRBV6-1 with TRBJ1-1, with unresolved D. In germline, CDR1 is MNHNS, CDR2 SASEGT. The V end lost 6 bases, the J end lost 4 bases, and 3 bases lay between the germline ends. This CDR3 has 10 residues. In DNA form, the CDR3 reads TGTGCCAGCAGCCGCACTGAAGCTTTCTTT. It codes for CASSRTEAFF.

V gene TRBV2 combines with J gene TRBJ1-5; 8 bases line up with TRBD1. The CDR3 consists of 16 residues. The germline V gene encodes CDR1 SNHLY and CDR2 FYNNEI. Trimming at V came to 8 bases and at J to 2 bases, leaving 11 bases not matched to a gene. The CDR3 spells CASGPGGLWGNQPQHF. Written as DNA, the CDR3 is TGTGCCAGCGGGCCAGGGGGCTTATGGGGCAATCAGCCCCAGCATTTT.

This rearrangement joins TRBV9 to TRBJ2-1; D remains ambiguous. The CDR3 totals 13 residues. V dropped 1 base and J dropped 5 bases, with 7 bases sitting between them. Germline values: CDR1 SGDLS, CDR2 YYNGEE. The chain's CDR3 is CASSVSSDNEQFF. CDR3 DNA: TGTGCCAGCAGCGTAAGCAGCGACAATGAGCAGTTCTTC.

CDR3 in DNA: TGCAGCGCTACAGGGATTGGGACCGGGGAGCTGTTTTTT. This gives the protein CSATGIGTGELFF. The chain couples TRBV29-1 to TRBJ2-2; D may be TRBD1 (6 bases). Per germline, CDR1 SQVTM and CDR2 ANQGSEA. V lost 7 bases to trimming and J lost 5 bases, with 14 bases between them. This CDR3 has 13 amino acids.

This clone was recorded only once. The V and J genes are TRBV5-6 and TRBJ1-1, with D tentatively TRBD1 (5 bases). The V gene lost 4 bases and the J gene lost 3 bases, with 16 bases spanning the gap. The CDR3 covers 15 residues. The germline V gene has CDR1 SGHDT and CDR2 YYEEEE. Here the CDR3 reads CASSPTARRDTEAFF. CDR3 DNA sequence: TGTGCCAGCAGCCCGACAGCGCGCCGCGACACTGAAGCTTTCTTT.

The J gene is TRBJ2-3, the V gene TRBV28, with a tentative D call TRBD2 (5 bases). This CDR3 spans 14 amino acids. CDR1 is MDHEN and CDR2 is SYDVKM in the germline V gene. The ends were cut back, 3 bases at V and 0 bases at J, with 7 bases in the middle. This CDR3 reads CASSFRGSTDTQYF. CDR3 sequence (DNA): TGTGCCAGCAGTTTCCGCGGGAGCACAGATACGCAGTATTTT.

This sequence joins TRBV5-1 and TRBJ2-1; D is possibly TRBD1 (8 bases). From germline, CDR1 is SGHRS and CDR2 YFSETQ. The CDR3 covers 19 residues. Trimming left V 4 bases short and J 0 bases short, with 23 bases between. The CDR3 loop is CASSVGQGGSLSSYNEQFF. CDR3 DNA sequence: TGCGCCAGCAGCGTCGGACAGGGCGGGAGCCTTAGCTCCTACAATGAGCAGTTCTTC.